The clone carrying this TCR beta chain came up a few times. The antigen remains undetermined. The sample originates from a study of blood T cells in healthy people across ages. Broader study findings: TCR beta diversity per million T cells fell roughly linearly with age. A greater number of naive CD4+ cells and higher diversity distinguished long-lived donors from aged donors.

Trimming took off 5 bases at V and 7 bases at J, with 21 bases between the two ends. Germline V gene data show CDR1 as MDHEN and CDR2 as SYDVKM. CDR3 length: 16 amino acids. The donors, aged 6 to 90, were healthy Caucasians from Russia. Combining a sample-barcoded 5' primer with a J-beta primer mix, a second PCR ran for about 6 to 12 cycles. TCRdb reprocessed the 5' RACE reads via MiXCR and lists one record per CDR3 protein. The sample consists of 700,000 or so distinct CDR3 sequences, roughly two fifths of them appearing once. This receptor was taken from a man aged 80 or over in good health. This rearrangement joins TRBV28 to TRBJ2-1, with D maybe TRBD2 (6 bases). The sequencing input was blood. The CDR3 here is CASSPSSGLLYNEQFF. The CDR3 bases are TGTGCCAGCAGTCCATCATCGGGACTTCTTTATAATGAGCAGTTCTTC.